Sequencing of this T cell receptor (beta chain) was carried out in a study of blood T cell repertoires in COVID-19. In the original workflow: Researchers report that nucleated cell counts were estimated from reference gene primer amplification. Sequencing used immunoSEQ multiplex PCR; TCRdb keeps in-frame clones, though not all of them. V and J calls and clone size are those listed in that table; D and trimming were worked out from the DNA. The sample contains around 200,000 clones, approximately 87% of which appear only once. The CDR3 extends over 13 amino acids. Between the trimmed V and J ends, which lost 2 bases and 0 bases, there was a span of 4 bases. Germline CDR1 reads SGHNT; CDR2 reads YENEEA.

The receptor's source is a man aged 65 to 79 with active or convalescent COVID-19. The sequencing input was peripheral blood. V usage is TRBV11-3 and J usage is TRBJ1-1; D uncertain. The CDR3 spells CASSLYMNTEAFF. The CDR3, as DNA: TGTGCCAGCAGCTTATACATGAACACTGAAGCTTTCTTT.